One sample yielded the 3 T cell receptor beta chains listed below, sequenced in a study of blood T cells in healthy people across ages. Sample-barcoded 5' priming and a J-beta primer mix drove a second PCR of 7 to 11 cycles. TCRdb reanalysed the 5' RACE reads using MiXCR and keeps one entry per CDR3 protein. The sample records around 1.5 million distinct CDR3 sequences, 55% to 75% being singletons. Sequencing was done on a sample of blood. The source is a man younger than 35 in good health.

This sequence joins TRBV20-1 and TRBJ1-2, with D maybe TRBD1 (6 bases). V was trimmed by 6 bases and J by 2 bases, leaving 16 bases between them. The CDR3 sequence is 14 residues long. In germline, CDR1 is DFQATT, CDR2 SNEGSKA (reference sequence). The DNA of the CDR3 is TGCAGTGCCAGATCCCTCAGGGGCAACTATGGCTACACCTTC. Translated: CSARSLRGNYGYTF.

The chain combines TRBV27 with TRBJ1-6; no reliable D call. The CDR3 sequence is 14 residues long. CDR1 and CDR2 (germline): MNHEY, SMNVEV (reference sequence). The V end lost 5 bases, the J end lost 6 bases, and 11 bases lay between the germline ends. The CDR3 sequence is CASSRNGGNSPLHF. CDR3 DNA sequence: TGTGCCAGCAGTCGTAACGGCGGTAATTCACCCCTCCACTTT.

The V gene is TRBV24-1, the J gene TRBJ1-4; D not certain. V was shortened by 9 bases and J by 8 bases, with 15 bases between the two germline ends. The CDR3 is 13 amino acids. In germline, CDR1 is KGHDR, CDR2 SFDVKD. The CDR3 is CATLTKKEEKLFF. CDR3 coding DNA: TGTGCCACCCTGACGAAAAAGGAGGAAAAACTGTTTTTT.